The entry below describes one T cell receptor (beta chain). What it binds is unknown. The sample originates from a study of post-analysis software for immune sequencing data. Study-wide points: Same-batch preparations were strongly co-clustered by F measure. Higher frequency in patients than in controls was seen for about five TRBV segments, with TRBV5-6, TRBV5-1 and TRBV20-1 among them.

Unique molecular identifiers were carried by the TCR beta cDNA libraries. TCRdb re-analysed the PCR reads in MiXCR, keeping a single row per CDR3 protein. The repertoire consists of about 200,000 distinct CDR3 sequences, with about 30% occurring once and the leading ten covering more than 3%. The germline gives CDR1 MNHEY, CDR2 SVGAGI. Trimming left V 5 bases short and J 0 bases short, with 16 bases between. The CDR3 extends over 16 amino acids. The V gene is TRBV6-5, the J gene TRBJ1-1, with unresolved D. The sample comprised blood. The source of this sequence is a girl aged 2-17 years with multiple sclerosis. The CDR3 protein is CASSNVGIRVNTEAFF. The CDR3 DNA is TGTGCCAGCAGTAACGTGGGTATTAGGGTGAACACTGAAGCTTTCTTT.